Each of the 28 T cell receptor beta chains below was sequenced from the same sample in a study of vaccination effects on CD4 cells after COVID-19. These receptors' antigens are unknown. Measured with immunoSEQ multiplex PCR; TCRdb has only the in-frame clones, and not every one. The sample records 70,000 or so clones, 78% being singletons. Ahead of sequencing, the ViraFEST assay grew antigen-specific CD4+ T cells using viral peptide pools. Researchers isolated CD4+ T cells once 9 to 11 days of culture had elapsed. The vaccine recipients had no prior SARS-CoV-2 infection, with negative nucleocapsid antibodies. The material sequenced was CD4+ T cells from PBMCs cultured with SARS-CoV-2 spike peptides, taken before COVID-19 vaccination. Receptors were obtained from a human donor who received a COVID-19 vaccine.

This chain uses TRBV30 with TRBJ1-1; TRBD1 matches at 7 bases. Germline V gene sequence: CDR1 GTSNPN, CDR2 SVGIG (reference sequence). The CDR3 length is 14 residues. V shed 1 base, J shed 1 base, and the junction held 3 bases outside the gene matches. In DNA, the CDR3 is TGTGCCTGGAGTGCCGACAGGGAGAACACTGAAGCTTTCTTT. Residues: CAWSADRENTEAFF.

This clone appeared once. This chain links TRBV7-2 with TRBJ2-7; D may be TRBD1 or TRBD2 (5 bases each). Trimming pared 4 bases from V and 6 bases from J, leaving 13 bases between. In germline, CDR1 is SGHTA, CDR2 FQGNSA. The CDR3 is made up of 13 amino acids. Here the CDR3 reads CASSSRMGVEQYV. DNA of the CDR3: TGTGCCAGCAGCTCCCGTATGGGGGTCGAGCAGTACGTC.

This clone was seen once. The chain has TRBV5-1 and TRBJ1-1, with TRBD1 as a possible D gene (6 bases). The CDR3 runs to 17 residues. Trimming pared 3 bases from V and 0 bases from J, leaving 18 bases between. Germline V gene data show CDR1 as SGHRS and CDR2 as YFSETQ. Here the CDR3 reads CASSSLAGADLNTEAFF. CDR3 bases: TGCGCCAGCAGCTCGCTGGCAGGGGCCGACTTGAACACTGAAGCTTTCTTT.

The chain recombines TRBV3-1 (or the pseudogene TRBV3-2) with TRBJ2-6; the D call may be TRBD1 or TRBD2 (5 bases each). The CDR3 has 17 residues. With 3 bases removed from V and 3 bases from J, the gap between germline ends came to 15 bases. The germline V gene encodes CDR1 LGHDT and CDR2 YNNKEL (reference sequence). Here the CDR3 DNA reads TGTGCCAGCAGCCAGGGACGGGGCCTTGGTGGGGCCAACGTCCTGACTTTC. Its protein product is CASSQGRGLGGANVLTF.

The V gene is TRBV6-5, the J gene TRBJ2-7, with 8 bases fitting TRBD2. The CDR3 extends over 14 amino acids. Germline values: CDR1 MNHEY, CDR2 SVGAGI. V shed 11 bases and J 6 bases; nucleotides not matched to a gene: 15. CDR3: CAVDSRAGEGEQYV. CDR3 bases: TGTGCCGTTGATTCACGAGCGGGGGAAGGCGAGCAGTACGTC.

This rearrangement joins TRBV28 to TRBJ2-7; 8 nucleotides line up with TRBD1. Germline V lookup: CDR1 MDHEN, CDR2 SYDVKM. The CDR3 is 15 residues long. The V and J ends lost 5 bases and 8 bases, in that order; junction bases with no gene match: 14. As DNA, the CDR3 is TGTGCCAGCAGTACCGCCGGGACAGGCGCCTCTCAGCAGTACGTC. Its translation is CASSTAGTGASQQYV.

This clone was picked up one time. In DNA form, the CDR3 reads TGTGCTAGTGGTTTGGTAAATGACAGGTCGGGCAATCAGCCCCAGCATTTT. Translated, it gives CASGLVNDRSGNQPQHF. V usage is TRBV12-5 and J usage is TRBJ1-5; tentatively, D is TRBD1 (6 bases). From germline, CDR1 is LGHNT and CDR2 FRNRAP. V was cut by 0 bases and J by 2 bases, with 14 bases left in between. There are 17 residues in the CDR3. Supplemented by reference TRBV12-5 and TRBJ1-5, the full variable domain reads DARVTQTPRHKVTEMGQEVTMRCQPILGHNTVFWYRQTMMQGLELLAYFRNRAPLDDSGMPKDRFSAEMPDATLATLKIQPSEPRDSAVYFCASGLVNDRSGNQPQHFGDGTRLSIL.

J is TRBJ2-7 and V is TRBV15, with 7 positions matching TRBD1. Unmatched junction bases numbered 7, after V lost 1 base and J lost 4 bases. CDR3 length: 15 amino acids. CDR1 is LNHNV and CDR2 is YYDKDF in the germline V gene (reference sequence). The CDR3 nucleotides are TGTGCCACCAGCAGAGGTACAGGGGTGGGGTACGAGCAGTACGTC. This translates into CATSRGTGVGYEQYV.

The chain couples TRBV30 to TRBJ1-6; the D is unclear. The length of the CDR3 is 16 residues. The germline V gene encodes CDR1 GTSNPN and CDR2 SVGIG (reference sequence). V was shortened by 4 bases and J by 7 bases, with 20 bases between the two germline ends. CDR3 nucleotide sequence: TGTGCCTGGAACTCCCAAATACGGGGAAGCAATTCACCCCTCCACTTT. Amino acid sequence: CAWNSQIRGSNSPLHF. Together with reference TRBV30 and TRBJ1-6, the CDR3 gives the full variable domain: SQTIHQWPATLVQPVGSPLSLECTVEGTSNPNLYWYRQAAGRGLQLLFYSVGIGQISSEVPQNLSASRPQDRQFILSSKKLLLSDSGFYLCAWNSQIRGSNSPLHFGNGTRLTVT.

This chain links TRBV19 with TRBJ2-5, with unresolved D. V lost 3 bases, J lost 3 bases, and 11 bases lay in between. The CDR3 runs to 14 residues. Looked up from germline, CDR1 is LNHDA and CDR2 is SQIVND (reference sequence). CDR3 region: CASSMAPRKETQYF. The CDR3 DNA reads TGTGCCAGTAGTATGGCTCCAAGAAAAGAGACCCAGTACTTC.

This clone was seen a handful of times. The V and J genes are TRBV3-1 (or the pseudogene TRBV3-2) and TRBJ1-6, with a tentative D call TRBD1 (5 bases). V shed 3 bases and J shed 13 bases, with 10 bases lying between them. The CDR3 has 12 residues. Germline assignment: CDR1 LGHDT and CDR2 YNNKEL (reference sequence). The CDR3 loop reads CASSQGGVPLHF. CDR3 coding DNA: TGTGCCAGCAGCCAGGGAGGGGTTCCCCTCCACTTT.

This clone has just a few counts. This CDR3 is CASSERRQMVGSPLHF. In DNA, the CDR3 is TGTGCCAGCAGTGAACGCAGGCAGATGGTTGGTTCACCCCTCCACTTT. The chain joins TRBV2 to TRBJ1-6; D gene unclear. The V gene lost 2 bases and the J gene lost 9 bases, with 17 bases spanning the gap. CDR1 and CDR2 (germline): SNHLY, FYNNEI. The CDR3 runs 16 residues. The variable domain in full, completed from reference TRBV2 and TRBJ1-6, reads EPEVTQTPSHQVTQMGQEVILRCVPISNHLYFYWYRQILGQKVEFLVSFYNNEISEKSEIFDDQFSVERPDGSNFTLKIRSTKLEDSAMYFCASSERRQMVGSPLHFGNGTRLTVT.

The chain joins TRBV5-1 to TRBJ2-5; 10 bases align to TRBD1. V shed 5 bases and J 2 bases; nucleotides not matched to a gene: 6. CDR1 is SGHRS and CDR2 is YFSETQ in the germline V gene. There are 15 residues in the CDR3. CDR3 region: CASRSQGQGQETQYF. The CDR3 DNA sequence: TGCGCCAGCAGGTCTCAGGGACAGGGGCAAGAGACCCAGTACTTC. Looking up the rest from reference TRBV5-1 and TRBJ2-5 gives the full variable domain: KAGVTQTPRYLIKTRGQQVTLSCSPISGHRSVSWYQQTPGQGLQFLFEYFSETQRNKGNFPGRFSGRQFSNSRSEMNVSTLELGDSALYLCASRSQGQGQETQYFGPGTRLLVL.

CDR3 sequence (DNA): TGTGCCACCAGTGAGTCTCCCTCCACCGGGAAGTTGAACACTGAAGCTTTCTTT. This encodes CATSESPSTGKLNTEAFF. This chain connects TRBV24-1 to TRBJ1-1; D remains unclear. The CDR3 extends over 18 amino acids. V lost 4 bases to trimming and J lost 0 bases, with 20 bases between them. Looked up from germline, CDR1 is KGHDR and CDR2 is SFDVKD.

The J gene is TRBJ2-6, the V gene TRBV5-8; D might be TRBD2 (5 bases). The ends were cut back, 6 bases at V and 0 bases at J, with 7 bases in the middle. Looked up from germline, CDR1 is SGHTS and CDR2 is YDEGEE. This CDR3 comprises 14 residues. The CDR3 spells CASTTSSGANVLTF. The CDR3 nucleotides are TGTGCCAGCACCACTAGCTCTGGGGCCAACGTCCTGACTTTC.

This clone was seen a handful of times. This chain uses TRBV19 with TRBJ1-5, with D uncertain. Germline V CDR1 and CDR2: LNHDA, SQIVND (reference sequence). The CDR3 loop spans 13 amino acids. Trimming cost V 3 bases and J 5 bases, with 8 bases left between them. In nucleotides, the CDR3 is TGTGCCAGTAGTATTTCCCTCCATCAGCCCCAGCATTTT. It specifies CASSISLHQPQHF.

V and J are TRBV6-5 and TRBJ1-6, with TRBD1 matching over 7 bases. The CDR3 contains 15 residues. J gave up 12 bases and V 2 bases, and 10 bases lay outside the gene matches. Germline CDR1 is MNHEY and CDR2 is SVGAGI. The CDR3 is CASSYQGTVSQPLHF. In DNA, the CDR3 is TGTGCCAGCAGTTACCAAGGGACAGTCAGTCAACCCCTCCACTTT.

V gene TRBV6-5 combines with J gene TRBJ2-3, with D perhaps given as TRBD1 or TRBD2 (6 bases each). Germline CDR1 reads MNHEY; CDR2 reads SVGAGI. There are 15 residues in the CDR3. V gave up 8 bases and J gave up 6 bases, with 21 bases separating them. The CDR3 nucleotides are TGTGCCAGCCGAAGGACGAGGGGGGTGATCGATACGCAGTATTTT. Amino acids: CASRRTRGVIDTQYF.

The gene calls are TRBV5-6 and TRBJ2-2; tentatively, D is TRBD1 or TRBD2 (5 bases each). CDR3 length: 16 amino acids. Trimming took off 6 bases at V and 0 bases at J, with 15 bases between the two ends. In germline, CDR1 is SGHDT, CDR2 YYEEEE. The CDR3 here is CASIFFGTANTGELFF. CDR3 nucleotide sequence: TGTGCCAGCATCTTTTTCGGGACGGCGAACACCGGGGAGCTGTTTTTT.

This rearrangement joins TRBV2 to TRBJ1-4; TRBD1 might be the D (5 bases). This CDR3 spans 13 amino acids. The germline V and J ends were trimmed by 6 bases and 2 bases, with 7 bases remaining between them. Germline V gene lookup returns CDR1 SNHLY and CDR2 FYNNEI. This chain's CDR3 is CASSRGTNEKLFF. The CDR3 DNA reads TGTGCCAGCAGCCGGGGCACTAATGAAAAACTGTTTTTT.

The table lists this clone with a count of one. V gene TRBV7-2 combines with J gene TRBJ1-4; D gene uncertain. Trimming took off 3 bases at V and 3 bases at J, with 5 bases between the two ends. The CDR3 sequence is 13 residues long. Germline V gene data show CDR1 as SGHTA and CDR2 as FQGNSA. The CDR3 bases are TGTGCCAGCAGCTTCCCCCCTAATGAAAAACTGTTTTTT. Translating it yields CASSFPPNEKLFF. The full variable domain, in which reference TRBV7-2 and TRBJ1-4 provide the parts outside the CDR3, is GAGVSQSPSNKVTEKGKDVELRCDPISGHTALYWYRQSLGQGLEFLIYFQGNSAPDKSGLPSDRFSAERTGGSVSTLTIQRTQQEDSAVYLCASSFPPNEKLFFGSGTQLSVL.

The rearrangement joins TRBV24-1 to TRBJ2-1; D perhaps matches TRBD2 (5 bases). This CDR3 has 16 amino acids. V dropped 2 bases and J dropped 7 bases, with 17 bases sitting between them. CDR1 is KGHDR, CDR2 SFDVKD, per germline. The CDR3 DNA reads TGTGCCACCAGTGATTCCCAGGCCCAACGGAGGAATGAGCAGTTCTTC. It specifies CATSDSQAQRRNEQFF.

This clone was seen more than once but under ten times. V is TRBV18 and J is TRBJ1-5, with D possibly matching TRBD1 (6 bases). Germline lookup yields CDR1 KGHSH and CDR2 LQKENI. This CDR3 comprises 14 residues. Trimming cost V 5 bases and J 3 bases, with 11 bases left between them. In DNA form, the CDR3 reads TGTGCCAGCTCAGCGGACAGAACCAATCAGCCCCAGCATTTT. Protein product: CASSADRTNQPQHF.

V and J are TRBV7-2 and TRBJ1-1; D gene unclear. This CDR3 comprises 16 residues. Trimming cost V 1 base and J 3 bases, with 15 bases left between them. Germline assignment: CDR1 SGHTA and CDR2 FQGNSA. CDR3 sequence (DNA): TGTGCCAGCAGCTTAGTGTTTTGGATAAGTGACACTGAAGCTTTCTTT. Translated, it gives CASSLVFWISDTEAFF.

The gene calls are TRBV4-1 and TRBJ1-1; no clear D. Looked up from germline, CDR1 is MGHRA and CDR2 is YSYEKL. The CDR3 extends over 15 amino acids. V was shortened by 4 bases and J by 1 base, with 13 bases between the two germline ends. This CDR3 reads CASSPPAMANTEAFF. The CDR3 DNA is TGCGCCAGCAGCCCGCCCGCTATGGCGAACACTGAAGCTTTCTTT.

The chain carries TRBV6-5 and TRBJ1-2, with 8 positions matching TRBD1. Germline assignment: CDR1 MNHEY and CDR2 SVGAGI. Unmatched junction bases numbered 5, after V lost 6 bases and J lost 8 bases. The CDR3 runs 12 residues. CDR3 protein: CASSQGARGYTF. CDR3 coding DNA: TGTGCCAGCAGCCAGGGGGCGCGGGGCTACACCTTC.

V is TRBV19 and J is TRBJ1-5, with D hard to call. Trimming cost V 5 bases and J 4 bases, with 18 bases left between them. The CDR3 has 16 amino acids. In germline, CDR1 is LNHDA, CDR2 SQIVND (reference sequence). The CDR3 DNA reads as TGTGCCAGTAGTCCCCTAAAGGGCACATTTAATCAGCCCCAGCATTTT. Translated: CASSPLKGTFNQPQHF.

This clone was recorded a few times. This chain connects TRBV2 to TRBJ1-2; 8 nucleotides align to TRBD1. Germline CDR1 reads SNHLY; CDR2 reads FYNNEI. Trimming removed 2 bases from V and 7 bases from J; junction bases left unmatched: 3. The length of the CDR3 is 13 residues. The CDR3 sequence is CASSEFRGPGYTF. The CDR3 DNA follows: TGTGCCAGCAGTGAATTCAGGGGGCCTGGCTACACCTTC.